A selection of T cell receptor beta chains follows, all from one sample in a study of T cell responses to AZD1222 COVID-19 vaccine. Clones were read by immunoSEQ multiplex PCR, and TCRdb kept only the in-frame ones, dropping some. Here the sample spans 100,000 to 150,000 clones, roughly 90% being singletons. Specimen: peripheral blood, collected on day 0 of AZD1222 vaccination. These receptors all stem from an adult in good health. Both conserved end residues are part of each CDR3. D genes are given only for firm matches. The size entry is marked missing in some rows and otherwise reads once, few, many or a size class.

>.|TRBV7-6|TRBD2|TRBJ2-2
TGTGCCAGCACCCAACGACTAGCGGGTTCGGCCGGGGAGCTGTTTTTT
CASTQRLAGSAGELFF
>.|TRBV20-1|.|TRBJ1-4
TGCAGTGCTAGTCCCAGGGGACGCCCCAATGAAAAACTGTTTTTT
CSASPRGRPNEKLFF
>.|TRBV18|.|TRBJ1-5
TGTGCCAGCTCACCGTCCAGCAATCAGCCCCAGCATTTT
CASSPSSNQPQHF
>.|TRBV7-3|.|TRBJ2-1
TGTGCCAGCAGCTTACTACTAGGGCAGGGTGAGCAGTTCTTC
CASSLLLGQGEQFF
>.|TRBV6-5|.|TRBJ1-2
TGTGCCAGCAGTACCAGGGGTGGCTACACCTTC
CASSTRGGYTF
>.|TRBV11-3|TRBD2|TRBJ2-7
TGTGCCAGCAGCGATAGCGGGAGGGCCTACGAGCAGTACTTC
CASSDSGRAYEQYF
>.|TRBV15|.|TRBJ1-1
TGTGCCACCAGCAGACCCCCAGGGGCGAACACTGAAGCTTTCTTT
CATSRPPGANTEAFF
>.|TRBV7-7|TRBD2|TRBJ2-5
TGTGCTAGCAGCTTAGGGGAGGGTTCGGGAGAGACCCAGTACTTC
CASSLGEGSGETQYF
>.|TRBV6-1|TRBD1|TRBJ1-5
TGTGCCAGCAGTGAACTTGGCAGGGGCAGGGGGAGCAATCAGCCCCAGCATTTT
CASSELGRGRGSNQPQHF
>.|TRBV10-3|TRBD1|TRBJ1-1
TGTGCCATCAGTGCAACGGGACAGCTGAACACTGAAGCTTTCTTT
CAISATGQLNTEAFF
>.|TRBV7-2|TRBD2|TRBJ2-7
TGTGCCAGCAGCTTAGTGAGCGGGACCTACGAGCAGTACTTC
CASSLVSGTYEQYF
>.|TRBV24-1|TRBD1|TRBJ2-1
TGTGCCACCAGTGATTACGGGACAGGCTACAATGAGCAGTTCTTC
CATSDYGTGYNEQFF
>.|TRBV6-4|.|TRBJ1-1
TGTGCCAGCAGTCCCAACTGGGGTGGGAACACTGAAGCTTTCTTT
CASSPNWGGNTEAFF
>.|TRBV9|TRBD1|TRBJ1-6
TGTGCCAGCAGCGTTGGGCCGGACAGGGTGTTGTCACCCCTCCACTTT
CASSVGPDRVLSPLHF
>.|TRBV9|.|TRBJ2-6
TGTGCCAGCAGCTCCCAGGCTGGGGCCAACGTCCTGACTTTC
CASSSQAGANVLTF
>.|TRBV3-1/TRBV3-2|.|TRBJ2-1
TGTGCCAGCAGCCGCGACAGTAACTACAATGAGCAGTTCTTC
CASSRDSNYNEQFF
>.|TRBV7-7|TRBD2|TRBJ2-1
TGTGCCAGCAGCTTAGGGCTAGCGGACCACAATGAGCAGTTCTTC
CASSLGLADHNEQFF
>.|TRBV7-9|TRBD2|TRBJ2-7
TGTGCCAGCAGCTTAGGACTAGCGGGAGCCGACGAGCAGTACTTC
CASSLGLAGADEQYF
>.|TRBV7-2|.|TRBJ2-7
TGTGCCAGCAGCTTAATAGCTGGGAGCTCCTACGAGCAGTACTTC
CASSLIAGSSYEQYF
>.|TRBV21-1|.|TRBJ2-2
TGTGCCAGCAAAGGGACAGGGTCGACCGGGGAGCTGTTTTTT
CASKGTGSTGELFF
>.|TRBV7-8|.|TRBJ1-1
TGTGCCAGCACCCCCGGCGGGGTACGCATGAACACTGAAGCTTTCTTT
CASTPGGVRMNTEAFF
>.|TRBV9|.|TRBJ2-7
TGTGCCAGCAGCGTAGATTTATCTTCCTCCTACGAGCAGTACTTC
CASSVDLSSSYEQYF
>.|TRBV23-1|TRBD1|TRBJ2-7
TGCGCCAGCAGTCCCCACCGGGACAGGGGCCACGAGCAGTACTTC
CASSPHRDRGHEQYF
>.|TRBV11-2|TRBD1|TRBJ2-7
TGTGCCAGCAGCGGCTGGGGGTGGACAGGGGAATCAACCTACGAGCAGTACTTC
CASSGWGWTGESTYEQYF
>.|TRBV19|TRBD1|TRBJ1-4
TGTGCCAGTAGTATTCAGGGGGCGGATGAAAAACTGTTTTTT
CASSIQGADEKLFF
>.|TRBV5-1|.|TRBJ2-1
TGCGCCAGCAGCTTGGTACCAAACAATGAGCAGTTCTTC
CASSLVPNNEQFF
>.|TRBV15|.|TRBJ2-7
TGTGCCACCAGCGACGCAGGGGCGACGGCGTACGAGCAGTACTTC
CATSDAGATAYEQYF
>.|TRBV28|.|TRBJ2-7
TGTGCCAGCAGTTTCGGTCAGGCCTACGAGCAGTACTTC
CASSFGQAYEQYF
>.|TRBV11-2|TRBD2|TRBJ2-5
TGTGCCAGCAGCCGACCGGGACTAGCGGGAGTTTCGGAGACCCAGTACTTC
CASSRPGLAGVSETQYF
>once|TRBV6-4|.|TRBJ2-2
TGTGCCAGCAGCCCCTCGACAGATACAAACACCGGGGAGCTGTTTTTT
CASSPSTDTNTGELFF
>.|TRBV7-2|.|TRBJ1-1
TGTGCCAGCAGCTTAGTAGTGAACACTGAAGCTTTCTTT
CASSLVVNTEAFF
>.|TRBV19|TRBD1|TRBJ2-7
TGTGCCAGTAGTATAGGGCGACAGGGCCTCTACGAGCAGTACTTC
CASSIGRQGLYEQYF
>.|TRBV27|.|TRBJ1-2
TGTGCCAGCAGTTCAGTTGTTTCGTTAGGGAACTATGGCTACACCTTC
CASSSVVSLGNYGYTF
>.|TRBV10-1|.|TRBJ2-7
TGCGCCAGCAGTGAGCGCGAGGGGATAGACTACGAGCAGTACTTC
CASSEREGIDYEQYF
>.|TRBV11-2|.|TRBJ2-7
TGTGCCAGCAGACCAATAGACAGCTCCTACGAGCAGTACTTC
CASRPIDSSYEQYF
>.|TRBV7-9|TRBD1|TRBJ2-7
TGTGCCAGCAGCTCGGGACAGAGCTACGAGCAGTACTTC
CASSSGQSYEQYF